Each of the 22 T cell receptor beta chains below was sequenced from the same sample in a study of blood T cell repertoires in COVID-19. Generated by immunoSEQ multiplex PCR, the TCRdb table keeps only in-frame clones and is missing some. Counted here are some 200,000 clones, 80% to 90% occurring once; the ten biggest clones make up 3.7%. The sequencing sample was made of peripheral blood. These receptors came from a man between 18 and 35 years old with active or convalescent COVID-19.

V usage is TRBV19 and J usage is TRBJ2-3; D is uncertain. CDR1 and CDR2 (germline): LNHDA, SQIVND (reference sequence). Trimming took 3 bases from V and 0 from J, leaving 4 bases between them. The CDR3 sequence is 13 residues long. Here the CDR3 reads CASSMASTDTQYF. The CDR3 DNA is TGTGCCAGTAGTATGGCCAGCACAGATACGCAGTATTTT.

The chain is built from TRBV9 and TRBJ2-1; 9 bases are a match to TRBD1. Germline V gene sequence: CDR1 SGDLS, CDR2 YYNGEE. V shed 7 bases and J 8 bases; nucleotides not matched to a gene: 13. The CDR3 loop spans 15 amino acids. The DNA for the CDR3 is TGTGCCAGCGGTTCTCAAGACAGGGGGAGGCATGAGCAGTTCTTC. It translates to CASGSQDRGRHEQFF.

This rearrangement joins TRBV5-4 to TRBJ1-5; D is possibly TRBD1 (6 bases). The CDR3 has 15 residues. Trimming cost V 4 bases and J 4 bases, with 15 bases left between them. CDR1 and CDR2 from the germline V gene are SGHNT and YYREEE (reference sequence). Written as DNA, the CDR3 is TGTGCCAGCAGCGTCGACCCACAGGGTAATCAGCCCCAGCATTTT. Amino acid sequence: CASSVDPQGNQPQHF. Based on the CDR3 plus reference TRBV5-4 and TRBJ1-5, the full variable domain is ETGVTQSPTHLIKTRGQQVTLRCSSQSGHNTVSWYQQALGQGPQFIFQYYREEENGRGNFPPRFSGLQFPNYSSELNVNALELDDSALYLCASSVDPQGNQPQHFGDGTRLSIL.

This chain joins TRBV11-2 and TRBJ2-5, with no clear D. V dropped 3 bases and J dropped 1 base, with 9 bases sitting between them. Germline assignment: CDR1 SGHAT and CDR2 FQNNGV. The CDR3 is 14 residues long. CDR3 DNA sequence: TGTGCCAGCAGCTTTATAACCAGCCAAGAGACCCAGTACTTC. Translated, it gives CASSFITSQETQYF.

The chain recombines TRBV5-1 with TRBJ2-1; the match to TRBD1 covers 7 bases. V dropped 4 bases and J dropped 15; count of bases not matched to a gene: 16. From germline, CDR1 is SGHRS and CDR2 YFSETQ. This CDR3 comprises 14 residues. CDR3: CASSPQDGQASSFF. Here the CDR3 DNA reads TGCGCCAGCAGCCCGCAAGATGGACAGGCGAGTTCGTTCTTC.

The rearrangement uses TRBV27 and TRBJ1-1; D may be TRBD1 (5 bases). The CDR3 consists of 13 residues. In germline, CDR1 is MNHEY, CDR2 SMNVEV (reference sequence). V shed 0 bases and J shed 8 bases, with 10 bases lying between them. The CDR3 nucleotides are TGTGCCAGCAGTTTATCGGGCAGGGCCGAAGCTTTCTTT. This translates into CASSLSGRAEAFF.

The chain combines TRBV9 with TRBJ2-7; the match to TRBD1 covers 7 bases. From germline, CDR1 is SGDLS and CDR2 YYNGEE. Unmatched junction bases numbered 8, after V lost 2 bases and J lost 6 bases. The CDR3 runs to 14 residues. CDR3 sequence reads: CASSVRDSIFEQYF. The CDR3 region has the DNA TGTGCCAGCAGCGTCCGGGACAGCATTTTCGAGCAGTACTTC.

The rearrangement joins TRBV11-2 to TRBJ1-1, with TRBD1 as a possible D gene (5 bases). Trimming shortened V by 5 bases and J by 3 bases, and 16 bases separated the two germline ends. From germline, CDR1 is SGHAT and CDR2 FQNNGV. The CDR3 extends over 15 amino acids. CDR3 protein: CASSPGRTLDTEAFF. The CDR3 bases are TGTGCCAGCAGCCCAGGGCGGACATTGGACACTGAAGCTTTCTTT.

The gene calls are TRBV6-5 and TRBJ2-7; 9 bases map to TRBD1. With V trimmed by 6 bases and J by 0 bases, 6 bases remained unmatched. Germline V gene lookup returns CDR1 MNHEY and CDR2 SVGAGI. CDR3 size: 15 residues. The CDR3 here is CASRRPGQGSYEQYF. Here the CDR3 DNA reads TGTGCCAGCAGGAGACCGGGACAGGGCTCCTACGAGCAGTACTTC.

J is TRBJ1-2 and V is TRBV5-4; 10 bases match TRBD1. J gave up 4 bases and V 4 bases, and 10 bases lay outside the gene matches. The CDR3 loop spans 16 amino acids. Germline V gene sequence: CDR1 SGHNT, CDR2 YYREEE (reference sequence). For the CDR3, the DNA is TGTGCCAGCAGCGATGAAAGGACAGGGGGTGTCTATGGCTACACCTTC. Amino acids: CASSDERTGGVYGYTF.

The chain joins TRBV2 to TRBJ1-1, with 12 nucleotides matching TRBD1. V was clipped by 6 bases and J by 4 bases; unmatched bases: 3. CDR1 and CDR2 (germline): SNHLY, FYNNEI. The CDR3 has 14 residues. The CDR3 region has the DNA TGTGCCAGCAGAGGGACAGGGGGCGGCACTGAAGCTTTCTTT. Encoded protein: CASRGTGGGTEAFF.

This sequence joins TRBV6-2 or TRBV6-3 and TRBJ1-5; tentatively, D is TRBD1 (6 bases). V was shortened by 6 bases and J by 6 bases, with 21 bases between the two germline ends. CDR1 MNHEY and CDR2 SVGEGT come from the germline V gene. The CDR3 has 16 residues. The CDR3, as DNA: TGTGCCAGCAGCAGCCAAACAGGGATTCACAGTCAGCCCCAGCATTTT. Its translation: CASSSQTGIHSQPQHF.

The chain recombines TRBV7-6 with TRBJ2-5; D remains ambiguous. The CDR3 sequence is 11 residues long. The germline gives CDR1 SGHVS, CDR2 FNYEAQ. The V end was cut by 6 bases, the J end by 3 bases, with 5 bases between. CDR3 DNA sequence: TGTGCCAGCAGTAGAGAAGAGACCCAGTACTTC. Its translation: CASSREETQYF. Looking up the rest from reference TRBV7-6 and TRBJ2-5 gives the full variable domain: GAGVSQSPRYKVTKRGQDVALRCDPISGHVSLYWYRQALGQGPEFLTYFNYEAQQDKSGLPNDRFSAERPEGSISTLTIQRTEQRDSAMYRCASSREETQYFGPGTRLLVL.

The sample holds a few counts of this clone. The chain is built from TRBV12-3 or TRBV12-4 and TRBJ2-1; D unclear. V lost 4 bases and J 8 bases, leaving 12 bases between the germline ends. The CDR3 covers 13 residues. The CDR3 DNA reads TGTGCCAGCAGTTCAGTTGGGCGTTATGAGCAGTTCTTC. Its protein product is CASSSVGRYEQFF.

The V gene is TRBV14, the J gene TRBJ1-1; TRBD1 agrees at 7 bases. Germline CDR1 and CDR2: SGHDN and FVKESK. With V trimmed by 5 bases and J by 1 base, 1 base remained unmatched. The CDR3 consists of 13 residues. The CDR3 here is CASSYRGNTEAFF. The CDR3, as DNA: TGTGCCAGCAGCTACAGGGGGAACACTGAAGCTTTCTTT.

V and J are TRBV24-1 and TRBJ2-2; D is uncertain. The V end lost 7 bases, the J end lost 7 bases, and 21 bases lay between the germline ends. Germline assignment: CDR1 KGHDR and CDR2 SFDVKD. The CDR3 contains 16 residues. The CDR3 sequence is CATSQKSKTRGGELFF. In nucleotides, the CDR3 is TGTGCCACCAGCCAAAAAAGTAAGACTCGCGGCGGGGAGCTGTTTTTT.

The table lists this clone with a count of one. The rearrangement links TRBV5-4 to TRBJ1-2; 10 bases are a match to TRBD1. The CDR3 sequence is 17 residues long. CDR1 and CDR2 (germline): SGHNT, YYREEE (reference sequence). The J segment lost 5 bases and the V segment lost 0 bases, leaving 10 bases of the junction unmatched. The CDR3 bases are TGTGCCAGCAGCTTGGCCCTAGGACAGGGGGATATTTATGGCTACACCTTC. The encoded protein is CASSLALGQGDIYGYTF. The variable domain in full, completed from reference TRBV5-4 and TRBJ1-2, reads ETGVTQSPTHLIKTRGQQVTLRCSSQSGHNTVSWYQQALGQGPQFIFQYYREEENGRGNFPPRFSGLQFPNYSSELNVNALELDDSALYLCASSLALGQGDIYGYTFGSGTRLTVV.

This sequence joins TRBV24-1 and TRBJ2-1; tentatively, D is TRBD2 (5 bases). Looked up from germline, CDR1 is KGHDR and CDR2 is SFDVKD. The CDR3 consists of 18 residues. V dropped 2 bases and J dropped 0 bases, with 16 bases sitting between them. The DNA of the CDR3 is TGTGCCACCAGTGATTCAGCTTCGGGGTCATCCTCCTACAATGAGCAGTTCTTC. Translated, it gives CATSDSASGSSSYNEQFF.

This clone was picked up a small number of times. This rearrangement joins TRBV9 to TRBJ1-2, with 7 positions matching TRBD1. The CDR3 sequence is 14 residues long. With V trimmed by 4 bases and J by 5 bases, 8 bases remained unmatched. CDR1 and CDR2 (germline): SGDLS, YYNGEE. Here the CDR3 DNA reads TGTGCCAGCAGCTTAACCGGGACAGAATATGGCTACACCTTC. Protein sequence: CASSLTGTEYGYTF.

As regards this clone: A read error may produce the germline difference seen at one junction end. The V call is TRBV4-1, the J call TRBJ2-5; tentative D call: TRBD2 (6 bases). CDR1 and CDR2 from the germline V gene are MGHRA and YSYEKL. The CDR3 is 10 amino acids. CDR3 DNA sequence: TGCGCCACCCTCGGACTACGAAAAAACTTC. It is translated as CATLGLRKNF.

This clone occurred a few times. The genes are TRBV7-9 and TRBJ2-3; 7 bases map to TRBD2. The germline CDR1 and CDR2 sequences are SEHNR and FQNEAQ (reference sequence). The CDR3 runs to 15 residues. V lost 1 base to trimming and J lost 3 bases; unmatched junction nucleotides: 4. Here the CDR3 DNA reads TGTGCCAGCAGCTTAGTTGCGGGAGTTACAGATACGCAGTATTTT. Residues: CASSLVAGVTDTQYF.

V gene TRBV5-1 combines with J gene TRBJ2-5; 8 bases match TRBD2. CDR1 is SGHRS and CDR2 is YFSETQ in the germline V gene. There are 14 residues in the CDR3. The V gene end was trimmed by 3 bases and the J gene end by 5 bases; junction bases not matched to a gene: 6. The CDR3 protein is CASSYGLARETQYF. CDR3 bases: TGCGCCAGCAGCTACGGACTAGCTAGGGAGACCCAGTACTTC.